The source of this T cell receptor beta chain is a study of cytomegalovirus exposure and HLA in healthy donors. Study results and caveats: A likely sequencing artifact accounted for one observed cluster of highly shared sequence variants.

As regards this clone: The antigen is unknown.

Each donor's status was that of a healthy bone marrow donor. Primers for the PCR totalled 60 Vbeta and 13 Jbeta. The method was immunoSEQ multiplex PCR; TCRdb's version includes in-frame clones alone and lacks a portion of them. The profile shows 70,000 to 100,000 clones, under 90% of them singletons. The CDR3 consists of 15 residues. The sequenced sample was PBMCs. This TCR was sampled from a man aged 45-65 years in good health and CMV-seropositive. The chain is built from TRBV21-1 and TRBJ2-3; the D segment call TRBD2 is taken from the table without a DNA check. TRBV21-1 is marked as a pseudogene. The CDR3 DNA sequence: TGTGCCAGCAGCAAAGGGCTAGCGGGAGGGCCGCTGCAGTATTTT. Translation: CASSKGLAGGPLQYF.